This note documents a single TCR beta chain sequence. The CDR3 has 14 amino acids. CDR1 SGHRS and CDR2 YFSETQ come from the germline V gene. V dropped 6 bases and J dropped 5; count of bases not matched to a gene: 8. This sample is part of a study of neoadjuvant nivolumab and ipilimumab in lung cancer. Profiling relied on immunoSEQ multiplex PCR, and the TCRdb table lists in-frame clones only, not all of them. The sample records approximately 20,000 clones, approximately 87% being singletons. The receptor's source is an adult with non-small cell lung cancer. This specimen consisted of peripheral blood, obtained before neoadjuvant nivolumab, alone or with ipilimumab. The V gene is TRBV5-1, the J gene TRBJ2-5, with TRBD2 identical over 9 bases. The CDR3 spells CASTAGGGAETQYF. In DNA form, the CDR3 reads TGCGCCAGCACAGCGGGAGGAGGGGCGGAGACCCAGTACTTC.